The clone carrying this T cell receptor (beta chain) was recorded once. Its antigen is not known. Germline CDR1 and CDR2: LNHNV and YYDKDF (reference sequence). The CDR3 runs 15 residues. V lost 1 base and J lost 1, with 10 bases in between. The data were produced by immunoSEQ multiplex PCR, yet TCRdb's version contains in-frame clones alone and is incomplete. The data show roughly 34,000 clones, 85% to 90% seen once. This entry belongs to a study of T cells in localized non-small cell lung cancer. Study-wide findings and caveats: Uninvolved adjacent lung showed the highest T cell clonality, exceeding tumor. Within adjacent lung there appeared a median around 60 of the top 100 tumor clones.

Sequenced material: peripheral blood, taken before any cancer treatment. This chain joins TRBV15 and TRBJ1-1; maybe TRBD1 (6 bases). The receptor was isolated from a male donor older than 55 with stage III lung adenocarcinoma. The CDR3 is CATSRGGHSNTEAFF. In DNA form, the CDR3 reads TGTGCCACCAGCAGAGGGGGACACTCGAACACTGAAGCTTTCTTT.